The 9 T cell receptor beta chains below all came from one sample that was sequenced in a study of CD8+CD57+ T cells in acquired aplastic anemia. CDR3 and TCR beta VDJ profiling relied on genomic DNA as the template. In TCRdb, the reads were re-called with MiXCR into one record per CDR3 protein. The sample has fewer than 85,000 distinct CDR3 sequences; about three quarters are singletons. Patients selected for sequencing had displayed CD8+CD57+ cell expansion by flow cytometry. The sample comprised sorted CD4+, CD8+, or CD8+CD57+ T cells (not recorded which) from PBMCs. These receptors came from a human donor with aplastic anemia.

The rearrangement links TRBV29-1 to TRBJ1-2, with 10 bases identical to TRBD1. The CDR3 extends over 15 amino acids. Germline CDR1 is SQVTM and CDR2 is ANQGSEA. V shed 1 base, J shed 6 bases, and the junction held 8 bases outside the gene matches. The CDR3 nucleotides read TGCAGCGTTGAAGCTATCGGGACAGGGGTGGATGGCTACACCTTC. Translating it yields CSVEAIGTGVDGYTF.

J is TRBJ1-5 and V is TRBV2; no definite D call. V lost 6 bases and J 2 bases, leaving 17 bases between the germline ends. The CDR3 is made up of 16 amino acids. Germline V gene data show CDR1 as SNHLY and CDR2 as FYNNEI. CDR3 coding DNA: TGTGCCAGCAGCCGAAGTCGGGTCGATGGCAATCAGCCCCAGCATTTT. This sequence encodes CASSRSRVDGNQPQHF.

The chain employs TRBV20-1 and TRBJ2-7, with D possibly being TRBD1 or TRBD2 (5 bases each). This CDR3 is 19 amino acids long. The germline V gene has CDR1 DFQATT and CDR2 SNEGSKA (reference sequence). V was trimmed by 0 bases and J by 4 bases, leaving 28 bases between them. The CDR3 is CSARDEGGKAERDPYEQYF. The DNA of the CDR3 is TGCAGTGCTAGAGATGAGGGCGGTAAGGCAGAACGGGACCCTTACGAGCAGTACTTC.

The table lists this clonotype with many counts. The chain carries TRBV11-2 and TRBJ2-7; D assignment may be TRBD1 or TRBD2 (5 bases each). V lost 5 bases and J lost 2, with 19 bases in between. The CDR3 spans 16 residues. The germline V gene encodes CDR1 SGHAT and CDR2 FQNNGV. The CDR3 sequence: CASSEPDGAKAYEQYF. The DNA of the CDR3 is TGTGCCAGCAGCGAGCCGGACGGGGCAAAGGCCTACGAGCAGTACTTC.

The gene calls are TRBV5-1 and TRBJ1-5; D is unclear. V lost 4 bases and J 8 bases, leaving 7 bases between the germline ends. This CDR3 has 11 amino acids. Germline V CDR1 and CDR2: SGHRS, YFSETQ. The CDR3 loop is CASSLVKPQHF. Written as DNA, the CDR3 is TGCGCCAGCAGCCTGGTAAAGCCCCAGCATTTT.

This sequence joins TRBV29-1 and TRBJ2-7; 9 bases line up with TRBD1. Trimming removed 3 bases from V and 1 base from J; junction bases left unmatched: 7. Looked up from germline, CDR1 is SQVTM and CDR2 is ANQGSEA. The CDR3 contains 15 residues. CDR3 sequence reads: CSVEGTGPGSYEQYF. In nucleotides, the CDR3 is TGCAGCGTTGAGGGGACAGGGCCGGGGTCCTACGAGCAGTACTTC.

This clonotype was detected many times. J is TRBJ2-3 and V is TRBV7-9; 7 bases line up with TRBD2. V was pared by 5 bases and J by 6 bases, with 8 bases of the junction left unmatched. CDR1 and CDR2 from the germline V gene are SEHNR and FQNEAQ (reference sequence). The CDR3 runs to 14 residues. CDR3 residues: CASSPPSGGDTQYF. In DNA, the CDR3 is TGTGCCAGCAGCCCTCCTAGCGGTGGGGATACGCAGTATTTT.

The genes are TRBV7-9 and TRBJ2-7; unclear D gene. The germline V gene has CDR1 SEHNR and CDR2 FQNEAQ (reference sequence). With 2 bases removed from V and 2 bases from J, the gap between germline ends came to 7 bases. This CDR3 is 13 amino acids long. The chain's CDR3 is CASSLQETYEQYF. The CDR3, as DNA: TGTGCCAGCAGCTTACAGGAGACCTACGAGCAGTACTTC.

The chain combines TRBV24-1 with TRBJ1-2; no clear D gene. Germline CDR1 and CDR2: KGHDR and SFDVKD. V dropped 3 bases and J dropped 8 bases, with 12 bases sitting between them. There are 13 residues in the CDR3. The CDR3 coding sequence is TGTGCCACCAGTGATCAGACCGGCGGGGGCTACACCTTC. This encodes CATSDQTGGGYTF.